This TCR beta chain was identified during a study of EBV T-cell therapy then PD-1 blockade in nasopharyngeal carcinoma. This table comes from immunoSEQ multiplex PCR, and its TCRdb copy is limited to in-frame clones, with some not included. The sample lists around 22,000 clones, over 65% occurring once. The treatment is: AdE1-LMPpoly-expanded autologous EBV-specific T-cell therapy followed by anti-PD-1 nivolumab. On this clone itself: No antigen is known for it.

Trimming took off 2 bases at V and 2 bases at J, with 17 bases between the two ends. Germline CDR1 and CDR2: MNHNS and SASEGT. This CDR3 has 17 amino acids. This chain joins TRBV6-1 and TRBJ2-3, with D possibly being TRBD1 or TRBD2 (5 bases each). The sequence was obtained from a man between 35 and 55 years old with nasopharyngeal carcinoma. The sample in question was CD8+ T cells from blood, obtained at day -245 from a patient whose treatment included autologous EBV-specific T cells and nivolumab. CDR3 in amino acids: CASSEPQDTGYTDTQYF. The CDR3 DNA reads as TGTGCCAGCAGTGAACCCCAGGACACGGGGTACACAGATACGCAGTATTTT.